This T cell receptor beta chain derives from a study of T cell repertoires in cytomegalovirus infection. The overall study: Public TCR beta signatures indicated both CMV infection and matching HLA type.

The study's findings and limits: HLA-C-restricted, CMV-specific TCR beta clonotypes were dominant ex vivo. There were carriers of CMV plus the relevant HLA, and cumulative public TCR beta family frequency identified them.

In the case of this clonotype: Antigen: not known.

TCRdb processed the reads anew with MiXCR; each CDR3 protein has one entry. The sample holds under 200,000 distinct CDR3 sequences, roughly 9% seen once. This clonotype was obtained from a human donor in good health (CMV status not recorded). Some clones in this sample may be carry-over from other donors' samples. Input material: PBMCs.

For the CDR3, the DNA is TGTGCCAGCAGTCACAGGGGCACCGGGGAGCTGTTTTTT. Translating it yields CASSHRGTGELFF. The chain recombines TRBV6-2 or TRBV6-3 with TRBJ2-2; 7 positions agree with TRBD1. Germline-derived CDR1 and CDR2 are MNHEY and SVGEGT. The CDR3 has 13 amino acids. V dropped 5 bases and J dropped 4; count of bases not matched to a gene: 1.